The 32 T cell receptor beta chains below all came from one sample that was sequenced in a study of shared clonotypes between healthy human individuals. The method was immunoSEQ multiplex PCR; TCRdb's version includes in-frame clones alone and lacks a portion of them. The sample lists around 120,000 clones, roughly 70% occurring once. Sequenced input: memory CD8+ T cells sorted from blood. The subset here: CD45RO+ cells pooled with CCR7-negative TemRA cells. All receptors come from a woman in her 30s in good health.

This chain links TRBV10-3 with TRBJ2-7; D is possibly TRBD1 (6 bases). CDR1 and CDR2 (germline): ENHRY, SYGVKD. Trimming took off 7 bases at V and 5 bases at J, with 18 bases between the two ends. The CDR3 sequence is 14 residues long. In DNA form, the CDR3 reads TGTGCCATCACCCAAGGACAGATAAATCACGAGCAGTACTTC. Residues: CAITQGQINHEQYF.

This chain connects TRBV7-6 to TRBJ2-3; D uncertain. The CDR3 is 13 residues long. Germline CDR1 SGHVS, CDR2 FNYEAQ. V lost 6 bases to trimming and J lost 11 bases, with 18 bases between them. DNA of the CDR3: TGTGCCAGCAGAATCGACTCGATCCTGGAGCAGTATTTT. Its protein product is CASRIDSILEQYF.

The V gene is TRBV5-4, the J gene TRBJ1-1; D is undetermined. CDR3 length equals 12 residues. Germline V lookup: CDR1 SGHNT, CDR2 YYREEE (reference sequence). Trimming pared 3 bases from V and 0 bases from J, leaving 3 bases between. The DNA for the CDR3 is TGTGCCAGCAGCTCCATGAACACTGAAGCTTTCTTT. Protein: CASSSMNTEAFF.

This clone has at least ten counts. J is TRBJ1-2 and V is TRBV6-4; D is undetermined. Trimming stripped 5 bases from V and 8 bases from J, with 15 bases between. The CDR3 length is 13 residues. Germline V gene sequence: CDR1 MRHNA, CDR2 SNTAGT. DNA of the CDR3: TGTGCCAGCAGTCCCACAGATTCCGCGGGCTACACCTTC. It specifies CASSPTDSAGYTF.

The V call is TRBV29-1, the J call TRBJ2-7; D ambiguous. Deletions cut 4 bases from V and 0 bases from J, with 10 bases between. CDR1 and CDR2 (germline): SQVTM, ANQGSEA. The CDR3 is made up of 13 amino acids. CDR3 loop: CSVGARSSYEQYF. CDR3 coding DNA: TGCAGCGTTGGCGCCAGGAGCTCCTACGAGCAGTACTTC.

The chain combines TRBV28 with TRBJ1-5, with unresolved D. Germline values: CDR1 MDHEN, CDR2 SYDVKM. The CDR3 totals 15 residues. V was pared by 7 bases and J by 5 bases, with 18 bases between. The CDR3 region is CASIDVGFVHQPQHF. Written as DNA, the CDR3 is TGTGCCAGCATTGACGTAGGGTTTGTACATCAGCCCCAGCATTTT.

The rearrangement links TRBV4-1 to TRBJ2-1; TRBD2 aligns across 14 bases. This CDR3 is built from 16 residues. V was clipped by 1 base and J by 9 bases; unmatched bases: 5. Germline V gene sequence: CDR1 MGHRA, CDR2 YSYEKL. DNA of the CDR3: TGCGCCAGCAGCCAAGCCGGGACTAGCGGGAGTGGTGAGCAGTTCTTC. This encodes CASSQAGTSGSGEQFF.

Comments on this clone: A read error is possible here, since a much larger clone lies one base away. At the DNA level, this CDR3 is encoded by other sequences in the same sample as well. The rearrangement joins TRBV7-3 to TRBJ2-7, with TRBD1 matching over 9 bases. Germline V CDR1 and CDR2: SGHTA, FQGTGA. Trimming at V came to 9 bases and at J to 6 bases, leaving 12 bases not matched to a gene. This CDR3 is built from 14 residues. The CDR3 bases are TGTGCCAGTAGCCCCCGGACAGGGGAGGTCGAGCAGTACTTC. Its protein is CASSPRTGEVEQYF.

Only one count was recorded for this clone. V gene TRBV25-1 combines with J gene TRBJ2-3; D might be TRBD2 (6 bases). Germline values: CDR1 MGHDK, CDR2 SYGVNS. The V gene lost 2 bases and the J gene lost 3 bases, with 9 bases spanning the gap. The CDR3 totals 14 residues. CDR3 sequence reads: CASSEDAGTDTQYF. The CDR3 nucleotides are TGTGCCAGCAGTGAAGATGCGGGGACAGATACGCAGTATTTT.

This rearrangement joins TRBV4-2 to TRBJ1-2; D remains ambiguous. Per germline, CDR1 LGHNA and CDR2 YNFKEQ. The V and J ends lost 0 bases and 3 bases respectively, with 14 bases between them. This CDR3 comprises 16 residues. Here the CDR3 reads CASSQDPGGEYYGYTF. The CDR3 DNA sequence: TGTGCCAGCAGCCAAGATCCGGGCGGAGAATACTATGGCTACACCTTC.

The count of this clone is one. The CDR3 is CASSVRDRHSYEQYF. In DNA form, the CDR3 reads TGCGCCAGCAGCGTCCGGGACAGACACTCCTACGAGCAGTACTTC. This chain connects TRBV5-1 to TRBJ2-7; the match to TRBD1 covers 7 bases. This CDR3 comprises 15 residues. In germline, CDR1 is SGHRS, CDR2 YFSETQ. The junction had 7 bases not matched to a gene; V was cut back by 4 bases and J by 0 bases.

The genes are TRBV5-6 and TRBJ1-1, with D unclear. The germline gives CDR1 SGHDT, CDR2 YYEEEE. This CDR3 is built from 16 residues. V was shortened by 4 bases and J by 5 bases, with 21 bases between the two germline ends. Written as DNA, the CDR3 is TGTGCCAGCAGCGTCGGCCAGGTTCGAGGTAGAACTGAAGCTTTCTTT. Protein sequence: CASSVGQVRGRTEAFF.

This clone has just a few counts. The chain recombines TRBV21-1 with TRBJ2-3. TRBV21-1 is labeled a pseudogene. This CDR3 contains 14 residues. Here the CDR3 DNA reads TGTGCCAGCAGCATCCGGGCCCCTAGGGATACGCAGTATTTT. Its translation: CASSIRAPRDTQYF.

The V gene is TRBV28, the J gene TRBJ2-1; no clear D. Trimming removed 7 bases from V and 0 bases from J, with 7 bases in between. CDR1 and CDR2 (germline): MDHEN, SYDVKM. There are 13 residues in the CDR3. The CDR3 spells CASKEASYNEQFF. The DNA for the CDR3 is TGTGCCAGCAAAGAGGCCTCCTACAATGAGCAGTTCTTC. Looking up the rest from reference TRBV28 and TRBJ2-1 gives the full variable domain: DVKVTQSSRYLVKRTGEKVFLECVQDMDHENMFWYRQDPGLGLRLIYFSYDVKMKEKGDIPEGYSVSREKKERFSLILESASTNQTSMYLCASKEASYNEQFFGPGTRLTVL.

On this clone itself: It is likely a read error: a sequence one base away is far more abundant. The sample holds other DNA sequences that translate to the same CDR3. The J gene is TRBJ2-3, the V gene TRBV4-2; TRBD2 is a possible D gene (6 bases). Trimming removed 2 bases at V and 4 bases at J, with 19 bases between. This CDR3 has 17 residues. The germline V gene encodes CDR1 LGHNA and CDR2 YNFKEQ. CDR3 loop: CASSQPSGPTGADTQYF. CDR3 sequence (DNA): TGTGCCAGCAGCCAACCGAGCGGGCCTACAGGAGCAGATACGCAGTATTTT.

The V gene is TRBV29-1, the J gene TRBJ2-1; 7 nucleotides line up with TRBD1. The CDR3 consists of 11 residues. CDR1 and CDR2 (germline): SQVTM, ANQGSEA. Trimming took 7 bases from V and 7 from J; bases not matched to a gene: 4. The CDR3, as DNA: TGCAGCGGAAGGACAGGTAATGAGCAGTTCTTC. This gives the protein CSGRTGNEQFF.

There are many counts of this clone. The chain links TRBV7-2 to TRBJ2-7; D is unresolved. Trimming took 1 base from V and 4 from J, leaving 8 bases between them. The CDR3 length is 13 residues. Germline-derived CDR1 and CDR2 are SGHTA and FQGNSA. CDR3 DNA sequence: TGTGCCAGCAGCTTAGAAGAGTGGTACGAGCAGTACTTC. As protein: CASSLEEWYEQYF.

This CDR3 is CASSQLGTGGHEQYF. In DNA form, the CDR3 reads TGTGCCAGCAGCCAACTTGGGACAGGGGGGCACGAGCAGTACTTC. V gene TRBV4-2 combines with J gene TRBJ2-7, with 11 bases fitting TRBD1. Germline lookup yields CDR1 LGHNA and CDR2 YNFKEQ. The ends lost 2 bases at V and 5 bases at J; junction bases unmatched: 5. This CDR3 has 15 residues.

This clone was seen a few times. V is TRBV27 and J is TRBJ2-7; D perhaps matches TRBD1 (6 bases). Trimming pared 1 base from V and 2 bases from J, leaving 12 bases between. The V gene's germline CDR1 is MNHEY and CDR2 SMNVEV (reference sequence). This CDR3 has 15 residues. The CDR3 DNA follows: TGTGCCAGCAGTTTATATAGGACAGCTACCTACGAGCAGTACTTC. This encodes CASSLYRTATYEQYF.

This clone showed up just a few times. The J gene is TRBJ2-7, the V gene TRBV6-5, with D perhaps TRBD1 (5 bases). V was cut by 6 bases and J by 2 bases, with 11 bases left in between. The CDR3 has 13 amino acids. Germline V gives CDR1 MNHEY, CDR2 SVGAGI. DNA of the CDR3: TGTGCCAGCAGGAAGGGGCCAACCTACGAGCAGTACTTC. It specifies CASRKGPTYEQYF.

The chain's CDR3 is CASSEKIEGADTQYF. CDR3 coding DNA: TGTGCCAGCAGTGAGAAAATAGAGGGTGCAGATACGCAGTATTTT. V is TRBV25-1 and J is TRBJ2-3, with TRBD2 as a possible D gene (5 bases). Trimming removed 3 bases from V and 4 bases from J, with 14 bases in between. The CDR3 is made up of 15 amino acids. Germline loops: CDR1 MGHDK, CDR2 SYGVNS.

This clone was recorded a few times. This chain uses TRBV7-9 with TRBJ2-7; possible D gene TRBD1, 6 bases. Looked up from germline, CDR1 is SEHNR and CDR2 is FQNEAQ (reference sequence). V lost 5 bases to trimming and J lost 6 bases, with 20 bases between them. CDR3 length: 15 amino acids. CDR3 in amino acids: CASSLDGHLGGEQYF. CDR3 DNA: TGTGCCAGCAGCCTTGACGGCCACCTAGGGGGCGAGCAGTACTTC.

The rearrangement uses TRBV20-1 and TRBJ1-2, with D perhaps matching TRBD1 (5 bases). The CDR3 is 11 amino acids. V was cut by 7 bases and J by 6 bases, with 12 bases left in between. Per germline, CDR1 DFQATT and CDR2 SNEGSKA (reference sequence). CDR3 loop: CSVSGGDGYTF. For the CDR3, the DNA is TGCAGTGTTTCGGGGGGAGATGGCTACACCTTC.

This chain links TRBV25-1 with TRBJ1-2; D possibly corresponds to TRBD1 (5 bases). CDR1 is MGHDK, CDR2 SYGVNS, per germline. The V end was cut by 6 bases, the J end by 4 bases, with 15 bases between. The CDR3 sequence is 14 residues long. The chain's CDR3 is CASSGLGQGYGYTF. The DNA of the CDR3 is TGTGCCAGCAGCGGTTTGGGGCAGGGCTATGGCTACACCTTC.

The CDR3 coding sequence is TGCGCCAGCAGCCACAGGGGCCACGAGCAGTACTTC. It specifies CASSHRGHEQYF. The chain joins TRBV10-1 to TRBJ2-7; 7 nucleotides match TRBD1. Germline assignment: CDR1 WNHNN and CDR2 SYGVQD (reference sequence). This CDR3 region has 12 residues. V lost 6 bases to trimming and J lost 5 bases; unmatched junction nucleotides: 4.

J is TRBJ2-7 and V is TRBV10-3, with D hard to call. Germline V gives CDR1 ENHRY, CDR2 SYGVKD. The V and J ends lost 0 bases and 3 bases respectively, with 9 bases between them. The CDR3 covers 14 residues. CDR3 region: CAISESRQFYEQYF. The CDR3 DNA sequence: TGTGCCATCAGTGAGTCGAGGCAATTCTACGAGCAGTACTTC.

V and J are TRBV19 and TRBJ2-1, with D possibly being TRBD1 (5 bases). The V gene lost 6 bases and the J gene lost 3 bases, with 9 bases spanning the gap. This CDR3 has 13 amino acids. Germline CDR1 and CDR2: LNHDA and SQIVND (reference sequence). The chain's CDR3 is CASRWGSYNEQFF. CDR3 sequence (DNA): TGTGCCAGTAGGTGGGGCAGCTACAATGAGCAGTTCTTC. Based on the CDR3 plus reference TRBV19 and TRBJ2-1, the full variable domain is DGGITQSPKYLFRKEGQNVTLSCEQNLNHDAMYWYRQDPGQGLRLIYYSQIVNDFQKGDIAEGYSVSREKKESFPLTVTSAQKNPTAFYLCASRWGSYNEQFFGPGTRLTVL.

The chain links TRBV27 to TRBJ2-2; D is unclear. V was shortened by 3 bases and J by 7 bases, with 9 bases between the two germline ends. The CDR3 has 13 amino acids. Looked up from germline, CDR1 is MNHEY and CDR2 is SMNVEV (reference sequence). In DNA, the CDR3 is TGTGCCAGCAGTTTCTCCGACGGCGGGGAGCTGTTTTTT. Translation gives CASSFSDGGELFF.

This clone was counted a few times. The rearrangement joins TRBV2 to TRBJ2-7, with D unresolved. Germline CDR1 reads SNHLY; CDR2 reads FYNNEI. The CDR3 length is 10 residues. V was trimmed by 6 bases and J by 6 bases, leaving 6 bases between them. CDR3 DNA sequence: TGTGCCAGCAGGAACTTCGAGCAGTACTTC. It encodes CASRNFEQYF.

This chain uses TRBV6-4 with TRBJ1-2, with D unresolved. The CDR3 is 15 amino acids. V lost 2 bases and J lost 4, with 14 bases in between. The germline CDR1 and CDR2 sequences are MRHNA and SNTAGT. CDR3 DNA sequence: TGTGCCAGCAGTGACGTAACAGATTTCAGCTATGGCTACACCTTC. Translation gives CASSDVTDFSYGYTF.

Worth noting for this clone: The junction and the germline gene differ at one end; a read error may be behind it. This sequence joins TRBV5-4 and TRBJ2-5; 14 bases match TRBD2. CDR1 SGHNT and CDR2 YYREEE come from the germline V gene (reference sequence). The CDR3 totals 15 residues. The CDR3 DNA reads TGTGCCAGCAGCTTGGAGGGACTAGCGGGAGAGGCCCAGTACTTC. It translates to CASSLEGLAGEAQYF.

This clone was seen only a few times. This chain links TRBV7-9 with TRBJ2-7; D unclear. CDR3 length: 14 residues. Trimming left V 0 bases short and J 3 bases short, with 9 bases between. CDR1 and CDR2 from the germline V gene are SEHNR and FQNEAQ (reference sequence). The CDR3 loop is CASSLALTDYEQYF. DNA of the CDR3: TGTGCCAGCAGCTTAGCGCTGACGGACTACGAGCAGTACTTC.